The 30 T cell receptor beta chains in this list originate from one sample, sequenced in a study of T-cell memory formation after mild COVID-19. TCRdb fed the 5' RACE reads into MiXCR, producing one record per CDR3 protein. The sample yields about 290,000 distinct CDR3 sequences, about 16% seen once. Sequenced sample: PBMCs or a T cell subset sorted from them (not recorded which). All receptors derive from a man in his late teens or twenties who had mild COVID-19 (a few samples of this study predate the infection). Cell type and time point are not known.

The chain couples TRBV5-1 to TRBJ1-3; D not resolved. Germline V gene lookup returns CDR1 SGHRS and CDR2 YFSETQ. The CDR3 runs 17 residues. The ends were cut back, 0 bases at V and 3 bases at J, with 16 bases in the middle. CDR3 DNA sequence: TGCGCCAGCAGCTTGGGAGACGAACCCCTGTATGGAAACACCATATATTTT. It encodes CASSLGDEPLYGNTIYF.

The CDR3 DNA follows: TGTGCCAGCAGTCCTGGGACAGGGGGCGAGCAGTACGTC. It encodes CASSPGTGGEQYV. V is TRBV12-3 or TRBV12-4 and J is TRBJ2-7; 11 nucleotides match TRBD1. V was clipped by 5 bases and J by 6 bases; unmatched bases: 3. CDR3 size: 13 residues.

This clonotype was detected only a few times. The chain has TRBV4-2 and TRBJ2-3; D is perhaps TRBD1 (5 bases). Trimming pared 0 bases from V and 4 bases from J, leaving 11 bases between. Germline lookup yields CDR1 LGHNA and CDR2 YNFKEQ. This CDR3 region has 15 residues. CDR3 residues: CASSQEGSGPDTQYF. In DNA form, the CDR3 reads TGTGCCAGCAGCCAAGAGGGGTCAGGGCCAGATACGCAGTATTTT.

The V and J genes are TRBV27 and TRBJ1-6, with unresolved D. V gave up 0 bases and J gave up 7 bases, with 10 bases separating them. CDR3 length equals 15 residues. Germline V lookup: CDR1 MNHEY, CDR2 SMNVEV (reference sequence). The CDR3 here is CASSLSLRSNSPLHF. As DNA, the CDR3 is TGTGCCAGCAGTTTATCGCTACGTAGCAATTCACCCCTCCACTTT.

This chain connects TRBV30 to TRBJ2-7; tentative D call: TRBD2 (6 bases). Trimming took off 0 bases at V and 3 bases at J, with 6 bases between the two ends. CDR1 and CDR2 from the germline V gene are GTSNPN and SVGIG (reference sequence). CDR3 length equals 12 residues. The CDR3 DNA follows: TGTGCCTGGAGTGTGGGAGGCTACGAGCAGTACTTC. Translation gives CAWSVGGYEQYF.

CDR3 loop: CASSATQEETQYF. CDR3 DNA sequence: TGTGCCAGCAGCGCGACACAGGAAGAGACCCAGTACTTC. The chain joins TRBV9 to TRBJ2-5; D perhaps matches TRBD1 (5 bases). V was shortened by 3 bases and J by 3 bases, with 9 bases between the two germline ends. This CDR3 contains 13 residues. Germline lookup yields CDR1 SGDLS and CDR2 YYNGEE.

This clonotype was counted only a few times. The junction does not match germline at one end; this may be a read error. J is TRBJ2-1 and V is TRBV12-3 or TRBV12-4, with 7 nucleotides matching TRBD2. This CDR3 spans 11 amino acids. CDR3 sequence reads: CASSLSGERFF. CDR3 in DNA: TGTGCCAGCAGCTTGAGCGGGGAGCGGTTCTTC.

The chain couples TRBV2 to TRBJ2-5; 14 bases agree with TRBD2. Germline V lookup: CDR1 SNHLY, CDR2 FYNNEI. The ends lost 4 bases at V and 0 bases at J; junction bases unmatched: 4. This CDR3 has 17 amino acids. The CDR3 is CASSVGLAGGHQETQYF. CDR3 coding DNA: TGTGCCAGCAGTGTCGGACTAGCGGGGGGTCACCAAGAGACCCAGTACTTC.

This clonotype was observed a few times. The chain couples TRBV20-1 to TRBJ1-2; a possible D gene is TRBD1 (5 bases). The CDR3 spans 13 residues. CDR1 and CDR2 (germline): DFQATT, SNEGSKA (reference sequence). The ends were cut back, 2 bases at V and 4 bases at J, with 11 bases in the middle. CDR3 amino acids: CSARKVGGYGYTF. CDR3 sequence (DNA): TGCAGTGCTAGAAAAGTGGGGGGCTATGGCTACACCTTC.

The chain links TRBV7-3 to TRBJ2-3; D uncertain. CDR3 length: 13 amino acids. V shed 0 bases and J shed 4 bases, with 5 bases lying between them. Looked up from germline, CDR1 is SGHTA and CDR2 is FQGTGA. The CDR3 loop is CASSLTQADTQYF. CDR3 bases: TGTGCCAGCAGCTTAACGCAGGCAGATACGCAGTATTTT.

This clonotype was counted many times. The CDR3 here is CASSELAGNQPQHF. The CDR3, as DNA: TGTGCCAGCAGTGAACTGGCAGGGAATCAGCCCCAGCATTTT. This chain links TRBV2 with TRBJ1-5, with D possibly TRBD1 on 5 matching bases. The V and J ends lost 2 bases and 4 bases respectively, with 9 bases between them. This CDR3 region has 14 residues. Per the germline V gene, CDR1 is SNHLY and CDR2 is FYNNEI.

This chain connects TRBV7-3 to TRBJ2-5, with a weak D call TRBD1 (5 bases). Germline CDR1 SGHTA, CDR2 FQGTGA. This CDR3 comprises 14 residues. V was pared by 6 bases and J by 5 bases, with 16 bases between. Here the CDR3 reads CASSERGGQETQYF. The DNA of the CDR3 is TGTGCCAGCAGTGAAAGGGGTGGCCAGGAGACCCAGTACTTC. Full variable domain (rest looked up from reference TRBV7-3 and TRBJ2-5): GAGVSQTPSNKVTEKGKYVELRCDPISGHTALYWYRQSLGQGPEFLIYFQGTGAADDSGLPNDRFFAVRPEGSVSTLKIQRTERGDSAVYLCASSERGGQETQYFGPGTRLLVL.

The genes are TRBV28 and TRBJ1-4; possibly TRBD1 for D (5 bases). The CDR3 extends over 13 amino acids. V was pared by 7 bases and J by 10 bases, with 16 bases between. CDR1 MDHEN and CDR2 SYDVKM come from the germline V gene. The CDR3 DNA reads as TGTGCCAGCAAAAATCCCCGGGACCTAAAACTGTTTTTT. It yields the protein CASKNPRDLKLFF. Combining the CDR3 with reference TRBV28 and TRBJ1-4 gives the whole variable domain DVKVTQSSRYLVKRTGEKVFLECVQDMDHENMFWYRQDPGLGLRLIYFSYDVKMKEKGDIPEGYSVSREKKERFSLILESASTNQTSMYLCASKNPRDLKLFFGSGTQLSVL.

The chain combines TRBV7-9 with TRBJ2-3, with D unresolved. Trimming took 7 bases from V and 4 from J, leaving 9 bases between them. Looked up from germline, CDR1 is SEHNR and CDR2 is FQNEAQ (reference sequence). The CDR3 consists of 12 residues. In DNA form, the CDR3 reads TGTGCCAGCATCCCCACCCCAGATACGCAGTATTTT. Its protein product is CASIPTPDTQYF.

The V and J genes are TRBV5-1 and TRBJ2-5; 10 positions agree with TRBD2. The germline gives CDR1 SGHRS, CDR2 YFSETQ. J lost 2 bases, V lost 4 bases, and 5 bases had no gene match. This CDR3 is built from 15 residues. In DNA, the CDR3 is TGCGCCAGCAGCGCTAGCGGGGGAAAACAAGAGACCCAGTACTTC. Its translation is CASSASGGKQETQYF.

This clonotype was found a few times. The chain is built from TRBV7-2 and TRBJ2-5; weak D call: TRBD1 (6 bases). The CDR3 spans 16 residues. Germline lookup yields CDR1 SGHTA and CDR2 FQGNSA. Trimming removed 4 bases at V and 2 bases at J, with 17 bases between. CDR3 amino acids: CASSSRKTGFQETQYF. In DNA form, the CDR3 reads TGTGCCAGCAGCTCGAGGAAAACAGGGTTTCAAGAGACCCAGTACTTC. The whole variable domain, filled in from reference TRBV7-2 and TRBJ2-5, reads GAGVSQSPSNKVTEKGKDVELRCDPISGHTALYWYRQSLGQGLEFLIYFQGNSAPDKSGLPSDRFSAERTGGSVSTLTIQRTQQEDSAVYLCASSSRKTGFQETQYFGPGTRLLVL.

The chain uses TRBV7-2 and TRBJ2-6; 9 bases line up with TRBD2. This CDR3 has 19 residues. Germline V gene sequence: CDR1 SGHTA, CDR2 FQGNSA. V lost 5 bases, J lost 4 bases, and 15 bases stayed unmatched. DNA of the CDR3: TGTGCCAGCAGCCTTAGGGCTAGCGGGACCCAGGGAGGGGCCAACGTCCTGACTTTC. It codes for CASSLRASGTQGGANVLTF.

This clonotype was picked up many times. The chain carries TRBV2 and TRBJ1-1; D may be TRBD1 (6 bases). V gave up 2 bases and J gave up 1 base, with 8 bases separating them. This CDR3 comprises 14 residues. From germline, CDR1 is SNHLY and CDR2 FYNNEI. The CDR3 region has the DNA TGTGCCAGCAGTGAACAGGGGCCGAACACTGAAGCTTTCTTT. Amino acid sequence: CASSEQGPNTEAFF.

Only a few counts were recorded for this clonotype. The chain is built from TRBV29-1 and TRBJ2-3; D not resolved. The CDR3 spans 10 residues. CDR1 and CDR2 from the germline V gene are SQVTM and ANQGSEA. V was pared by 2 bases and J by 8 bases, with 5 bases between. In DNA form, the CDR3 reads TGCAGCGTTGAAAGTTCTACGCAGTATTTT. Its translation: CSVESSTQYF.

This chain connects TRBV20-1 to TRBJ1-1; unclear D gene. CDR3 length: 12 residues. V shed 0 bases and J shed 8 bases, with 10 bases lying between them. Germline V gene data show CDR1 as DFQATT and CDR2 as SNEGSKA (reference sequence). CDR3 bases: TGCAGTGCTAGAGAAGCGGCCGCCGAAGCTTTCTTT. Its translation is CSAREAAAEAFF.

This clonotype was picked up a small number of times. The genes are TRBV5-6 and TRBJ1-5, with 10 bases identical to TRBD1. The CDR3 spans 16 residues. The germline CDR1 and CDR2 sequences are SGHDT and YYEEEE. After removal of 0 bases from V and 7 bases from J, the junction contained 7 bases not matched to a gene. CDR3 bases: TGTGCCAGCAGCTTGGCAGGACAGGGGGGCTGGCAGCCCCAGCATTTT. This gives the protein CASSLAGQGGWQPQHF.

This clonotype turned up a few times. The V and J genes are TRBV4-3 and TRBJ2-7; TRBD1 might be the D (7 bases). The CDR3 extends over 17 amino acids. In germline, CDR1 is LGHNA, CDR2 YSLEER. With 3 bases removed from V and 3 bases from J, the gap between germline ends came to 21 bases. This chain's CDR3 is CASSQYGGTDGIYEQYF. The CDR3 DNA sequence: TGCGCCAGCAGCCAGTATGGAGGGACAGACGGCATCTACGAGCAGTACTTC.

The J gene is TRBJ1-3, the V gene TRBV7-2; 7 bases match TRBD1. Germline V gives CDR1 SGHTA, CDR2 FQGNSA. With 4 bases clipped from V and 4 bases from J, the junction kept 4 bases outside the gene matches. The CDR3 is made up of 14 amino acids. DNA of the CDR3: TGTGCCAGCAGCTCCCAGGGGGTCGGAAACACCATATATTTT. It encodes CASSSQGVGNTIYF.

This chain uses TRBV30 with TRBJ2-2; a possible D gene is TRBD1 (5 bases). V was shortened by 4 bases and J by 0 bases, with 6 bases between the two germline ends. This CDR3 contains 13 residues. Germline-derived CDR1 and CDR2 are GTSNPN and SVGIG (reference sequence). CDR3 DNA sequence: TGTGCCTGGAAAGGGGCGAACACCGGGGAGCTGTTTTTT. It specifies CAWKGANTGELFF.

This clonotype was detected a few times. The rearrangement links TRBV6-5 to TRBJ2-7; unclear D gene. Trimming cost V 6 bases and J 1 base, with 10 bases left between them. This CDR3 spans 13 amino acids. Germline CDR1 is MNHEY and CDR2 is SVGAGI. The CDR3 DNA reads TGTGCCAGCAGCCCCGGCGAGTCCTACGAGCAGTACGTC. Its protein is CASSPGESYEQYV.

V is TRBV25-1 and J is TRBJ2-5, with D tentatively TRBD2 (5 bases). CDR1 is MGHDK, CDR2 SYGVNS, per germline. V lost 3 bases, J lost 5 bases, and 16 bases lay in between. The CDR3 length is 15 residues. CDR3 sequence: CASSDRDPPGETQYF. Written as DNA, the CDR3 is TGTGCCAGCAGTGATCGGGATCCCCCGGGGGAGACCCAGTACTTC.

This clonotype was recorded a few times. The chain carries TRBV7-2 and TRBJ2-3, with D maybe TRBD2 (5 bases). The germline gives CDR1 SGHTA, CDR2 FQGNSA. Deletions cut 5 bases from V and 2 bases from J, with 14 bases between. The CDR3 consists of 15 residues. CDR3 bases: TGTGCCAGCAGCGCCGGACTGATGCTCACAGATACGCAGTATTTT. Its protein is CASSAGLMLTDTQYF.

This clonotype was picked up many times. V and J are TRBV7-9 and TRBJ2-7; TRBD1 aligns across 9 bases. This CDR3 is built from 14 residues. The J segment lost 1 base and the V segment lost 5 bases, leaving 3 bases of the junction unmatched. The germline V gene encodes CDR1 SEHNR and CDR2 FQNEAQ (reference sequence). The CDR3 here is CASSVQGASYEQYF. In DNA, the CDR3 is TGTGCCAGCAGCGTACAGGGGGCGTCCTACGAGCAGTACTTC.

The J gene is TRBJ2-1, the V gene TRBV7-9; the match to TRBD1 covers 7 bases. CDR1 and CDR2 from the germline V gene are SEHNR and FQNEAQ (reference sequence). The V segment lost 4 bases and the J segment 10 bases; nucleotides outside the gene matches: 13. CDR3 length equals 15 residues. The CDR3 sequence is CASSYPTTGRGEQFF. CDR3 DNA sequence: TGTGCCAGCAGCTACCCAACGACAGGGCGAGGAGAGCAGTTCTTC.

This clonotype was recorded a few times. V is TRBV20-1 and J is TRBJ1-5; D possibly corresponds to TRBD1 (6 bases). The germline V and J ends were trimmed by 6 bases and 4 bases, with 19 bases remaining between them. This CDR3 is 15 amino acids long. CDR1 and CDR2 from the germline V gene are DFQATT and SNEGSKA (reference sequence). The CDR3 here is CSADQQGEPNQPQHF. In nucleotides, the CDR3 is TGCAGTGCCGATCAACAGGGAGAACCAAATCAGCCCCAGCATTTT.